The next 8 T cell receptor beta chains were all read from a single sample in a study of blood T cell repertoires in COVID-19. The table came from immunoSEQ multiplex PCR; TCRdb's copy has only in-frame clones and leaves some out. The sample gives under 300,000 clones, over 75% of which show up once; approximately 1% is in the top ten. Sequencing was performed on PBMCs or T cells enriched from blood (not recorded which). All receptors come from a woman aged 25 to 39 who had recovered from COVID-19.

The V call is TRBV2, the J call TRBJ2-3; TRBD2 is a possible D gene (6 bases). V gave up 2 bases and J gave up 5 bases, with 8 bases separating them. Germline assignment: CDR1 SNHLY and CDR2 FYNNEI. This CDR3 is 13 amino acids long. As DNA, the CDR3 is TGTGCCAGCAGTGAATCGGGACTAGATACGCAGTATTTT. Residues: CASSESGLDTQYF.

CDR3: CASSRRQVQYF. The CDR3 DNA reads TGTGCCAGCAGTCGCCGACAGGTTCAGTACTTC. The J gene is TRBJ2-7, the V gene TRBV6-6, with a possible D match to TRBD1 (6 bases). Per germline, CDR1 MNHNY and CDR2 SVGAGI (reference sequence). This CDR3 is built from 11 residues. Between the trimmed V and J ends, which lost 5 bases and 10 bases, there was a span of 12 bases.

This sequence joins TRBV24-1 and TRBJ1-5; 8 positions agree with TRBD1. Trimming at V came to 5 bases and at J to 2 bases, leaving 7 bases not matched to a gene. Germline CDR1 is KGHDR and CDR2 is SFDVKD. The CDR3 runs to 16 residues. CDR3 nucleotide sequence: TGTGCCACCAGTGCCCAGGACAGGGATGGCAATCAGCCCCAGCATTTT. As protein: CATSAQDRDGNQPQHF.

The rearrangement links TRBV21-1 to TRBJ1-3. TRBV21-1 is a recognized pseudogene. The CDR3 has 15 amino acids. CDR3 amino acids: CAPPPGSRSGNTIYF. CDR3 in DNA: TGTGCCCCTCCCCCGGGGAGCCGGTCTGGAAACACCATATATTTT.

The rearrangement uses TRBV6-5 and TRBJ1-3; D unresolved. Germline loops: CDR1 MNHEY, CDR2 SVGAGI. The V end was cut by 3 bases, the J end by 0 bases, with 6 bases between. The CDR3 runs 14 residues. The chain's CDR3 is CASSYTSSGNTIYF. The CDR3 DNA reads TGTGCCAGCAGTTATACAAGCTCTGGAAACACCATATATTTT.

V is TRBV27 and J is TRBJ1-3; 9 positions agree with TRBD1. The germline V gene has CDR1 MNHEY and CDR2 SMNVEV (reference sequence). The CDR3 extends over 13 amino acids. Trimming removed 3 bases from V and 7 bases from J; junction bases left unmatched: 1. The CDR3 sequence: CASSLTGGNTIYF. The CDR3 coding sequence is TGTGCCAGCAGTTTGACAGGGGGGAACACCATATATTTT.

This chain connects TRBV27 to TRBJ1-2; D uncertain. V was cut by 3 bases and J by 2 bases, with 13 bases left in between. Germline-derived CDR1 and CDR2 are MNHEY and SMNVEV (reference sequence). This CDR3 has 15 amino acids. CDR3 DNA: TGTGCCAGCAGTTTTAAGGCAGCGACCAACTATGGCTACACCTTC. This sequence encodes CASSFKAATNYGYTF.

The chain recombines TRBV5-8 with TRBJ1-1; 8 positions agree with TRBD1. Germline-derived CDR1 and CDR2 are SGHTS and YDEGEE. After removal of 2 bases from V and 1 base from J, the junction contained 1 base not matched to a gene. CDR3 length: 14 amino acids. The CDR3 protein is CASSLTGGNTEAFF. As DNA, the CDR3 is TGTGCCAGCAGCTTAACAGGGGGGAACACTGAAGCTTTCTTT.